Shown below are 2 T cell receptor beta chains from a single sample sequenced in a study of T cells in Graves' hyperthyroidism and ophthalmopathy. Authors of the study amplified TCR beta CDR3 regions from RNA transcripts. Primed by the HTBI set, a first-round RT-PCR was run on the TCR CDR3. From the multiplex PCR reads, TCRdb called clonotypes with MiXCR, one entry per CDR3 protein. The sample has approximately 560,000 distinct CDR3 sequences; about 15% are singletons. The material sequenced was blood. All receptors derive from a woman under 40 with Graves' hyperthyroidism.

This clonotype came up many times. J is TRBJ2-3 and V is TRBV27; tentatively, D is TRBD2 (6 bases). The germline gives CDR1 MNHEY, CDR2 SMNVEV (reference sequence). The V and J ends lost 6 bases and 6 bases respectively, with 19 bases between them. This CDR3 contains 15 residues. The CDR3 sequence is CASRGGPPQWDTQYF. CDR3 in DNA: TGTGCCAGCAGGGGGGGACCCCCGCAGTGGGATACGCAGTATTTT.

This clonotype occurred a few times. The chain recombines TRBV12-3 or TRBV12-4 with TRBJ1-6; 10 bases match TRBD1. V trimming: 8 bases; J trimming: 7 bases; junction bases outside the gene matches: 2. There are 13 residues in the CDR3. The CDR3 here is CASPDRGNSPLHF. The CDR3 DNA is TGTGCCAGCCCGGACAGGGGGAATTCACCCCTCCACTTT.